The 4 T cell receptor beta chains below were found in one sample sequenced in a study of blood T cells in healthy people across ages. The authors ran a second PCR of about 7 to 11 cycles using a sample-barcoded 5' primer and a J-beta primer mix. TCRdb reanalysed the 5' RACE reads using MiXCR and keeps one entry per CDR3 protein. The sample has 1,300,000 or so distinct CDR3 sequences, around 59% seen once. Sequencing input: blood. These receptors were collected from a man in his late teens or twenties in good health.

Here the CDR3 reads CASSLTPRNSPLHF. The CDR3 DNA reads TGTGCCAGCAGTTTAACACCTCGAAATTCACCCCTCCACTTT. The chain carries TRBV27 and TRBJ1-6; D gene uncertain. Germline V gene lookup returns CDR1 MNHEY and CDR2 SMNVEV (reference sequence). The CDR3 consists of 14 residues. Trimming pared 2 bases from V and 7 bases from J, leaving 9 bases between.

The rearrangement uses TRBV12-3 or TRBV12-4 and TRBJ2-4; D is ambiguous. CDR3 length: 13 amino acids. The ends were cut back, 5 bases at V and 3 bases at J, with 8 bases in the middle. The CDR3 region is CASSSSGKNIQYF. CDR3 sequence (DNA): TGTGCCAGCAGTAGCAGTGGCAAAAACATTCAGTACTTC.

In this sample, this clonotype turned up a few times. This chain connects TRBV27 to TRBJ2-3, with 7 bases matching TRBD2. V dropped 4 bases and J dropped 6; count of bases not matched to a gene: 7. The CDR3 sequence is 14 residues long. Germline CDR1 is MNHEY and CDR2 is SMNVEV (reference sequence). CDR3 sequence reads: CASSSRLGGDTQYF. In DNA, the CDR3 is TGTGCCAGCAGTTCAAGGCTGGGGGGGGATACGCAGTATTTT.

The J gene is TRBJ2-1, the V gene TRBV4-1; D might be TRBD2 (6 bases). With 0 bases removed from V and 10 bases from J, the gap between germline ends came to 22 bases. The germline V gene has CDR1 MGHRA and CDR2 YSYEKL. CDR3 length: 17 amino acids. The CDR3 region has the DNA TGCGCCAGCAGCCAAGATCCCCAAGGACTACAATTTTACGAGCAGTTCTTC. Translating gives CASSQDPQGLQFYEQFF.